The rows below give T cell receptor beta chains drawn from one sample of a study of CD8+ T cells in alopecia areata. The table came from immunoSEQ multiplex PCR; TCRdb's copy has only in-frame clones and leaves some out. In the table there are fewer than 200,000 clones, about three fifths of which are singletons. The material was CD8+ T cells sorted from blood, obtained at week 24, from a patient treated with tofacitinib. Every receptor here comes from a human donor with alopecia areata. CDR3s include the opening cysteine and the closing phenylalanine or tryptophan. A D gene is named only where the DNA matches it firmly. Clone size is stated in some rows and not others, as once, few, many or a class when expanded.

j_gene: TRBJ2-3; d_gene: NA; v_gene: TRBV4-2; abundance: few; len: 15; CDR3nt: TGTGCCAGCAGCCCTGGAGAGGGAAGCACAGATACGCAGTATTTT; CDR3aa: CASSPGEGSTDTQYF
j_gene: TRBJ2-7; d_gene: TRBD2; v_gene: TRBV5-6; abundance: few; len: 15; CDR3nt: TGTGCCAGCACCTCGGGACTAGCGGCCCCTTACGAGCAGTACTTC; CDR3aa: CASTSGLAAPYEQYF
j_gene: TRBJ1-6; d_gene: TRBD1; v_gene: TRBV25-1; abundance: NA; len: 13; CDR3nt: TGTGCCAGCAGGACAGGGAATAATTCACCCCTCCACTTT; CDR3aa: CASRTGNNSPLHF
j_gene: TRBJ1-5; d_gene: NA; v_gene: TRBV15; abundance: NA; len: 16; CDR3nt: TGTGCCACCAGCAGAGATGTGGCGGAGCTCAATCAGCCCCAGCATTTT; CDR3aa: CATSRDVAELNQPQHF
j_gene: TRBJ2-3; d_gene: TRBD1; v_gene: TRBV27; abundance: NA; len: 16; CDR3nt: TGTGCCAGCAACTTCGACAGGGGGAGGATGACAGATACGCAGTATTTT; CDR3aa: CASNFDRGRMTDTQYF
j_gene: TRBJ2-7; d_gene: NA; v_gene: TRBV27; abundance: NA; len: 13; CDR3nt: TGTGCCAGCAGTCCTACAGGGTATAGCGAGCAGTACTTC; CDR3aa: CASSPTGYSEQYF
j_gene: TRBJ1-3; d_gene: NA; v_gene: TRBV29-1; abundance: NA; len: 15; CDR3nt: TGCAGCGTTGTTCAAAATGGAGGAACTGGAAACACCATATATTTT; CDR3aa: CSVVQNGGTGNTIYF
j_gene: TRBJ2-7; d_gene: TRBD1; v_gene: TRBV7-8; abundance: NA; len: 15; CDR3nt: TGTGCCAGCAGCTTCGGACAGGGGGCCTCCTACGAGCAGTACTTC; CDR3aa: CASSFGQGASYEQYF
j_gene: TRBJ2-1; d_gene: TRBD2; v_gene: TRBV9; abundance: NA; len: 18; CDR3nt: TGTGCCAGCAGCGTACATAGTAGCGGGGGACCCTCCTACAATGAGCAGTTCTTC; CDR3aa: CASSVHSSGGPSYNEQFF
j_gene: TRBJ2-1; d_gene: NA; v_gene: TRBV29-1; abundance: NA; len: 14; CDR3nt: TGCAGCGCTGCAGTGGGGACGCTAGAGAATGAGCAGTTCTTC; CDR3aa: CSAAVGTLENEQFF
j_gene: TRBJ1-5; d_gene: NA; v_gene: TRBV7-9; abundance: NA; len: 13; CDR3nt: TGTGCCAGCAGCTTCGACGGGAATCAGCCCCAGCATTTT; CDR3aa: CASSFDGNQPQHF
j_gene: TRBJ1-2; d_gene: NA; v_gene: TRBV10-2; abundance: NA; len: 13; CDR3nt: TGCGCCAGCAGTGAGTCGAGGCACTATGGCTACACCTTC; CDR3aa: CASSESRHYGYTF
j_gene: TRBJ2-7; d_gene: NA; v_gene: TRBV5-1; abundance: once; len: 15; CDR3nt: TGCGCCAGCAGACCCCTCCCATACCCTTCCTACGAGCAGTACTTC; CDR3aa: CASRPLPYPSYEQYF
j_gene: TRBJ2-1; d_gene: TRBD1; v_gene: TRBV7-9; abundance: NA; len: 16; CDR3nt: TGTGCCAGCAGCAACCCGACAGGGGGCCAGGTCAATGAGCAGTTCTTC; CDR3aa: CASSNPTGGQVNEQFF
j_gene: TRBJ1-2; d_gene: NA; v_gene: TRBV7-8; abundance: NA; len: 14; CDR3nt: TGTGCCAGCAGCTCTAACCCCTTTATGTATGGCTACACCTTC; CDR3aa: CASSSNPFMYGYTF
j_gene: TRBJ1-5; d_gene: NA; v_gene: TRBV27; abundance: NA; len: 12; CDR3nt: TGTGCCAGCAGCTACGGCAATCAGCCCCAGCATTTT; CDR3aa: CASSYGNQPQHF
j_gene: TRBJ2-1; d_gene: TRBD1; v_gene: TRBV29-1; abundance: few; len: 12; CDR3nt: TGCAGCGTTGAGACAGGGGACAATGAGCAGTTCTTC; CDR3aa: CSVETGDNEQFF